These T cell receptor beta chains were read from a single sample in a study of cytomegalovirus exposure and HLA in healthy donors. The assay was immunoSEQ multiplex PCR, and TCRdb's table has in-frame clones only and misses some. The top ten hold 8% of the sample, which has 240,000 or so clones, around 81% seen once. The specimen sequenced was PBMCs. The origin of the receptors is a woman aged 55-69 years in good health and CMV-seropositive. The CDR3 runs from the conserved cysteine through the conserved F or W. The order of the fields is D gene, J gene, clone size, V gene, CDR3 protein. The D gene is left open where the match is weak. Clone size is given for some rows only: seen once, a few or many times, or a class if the clone is expanded.

>NA|TRBJ1-1|NA|TRBV10-3
CAISGSWGKGVDTEAFF
>NA|TRBJ1-2|NA|TRBV6-1
CASSEFLGVDYGYTF
>TRBD2|TRBJ2-7|NA|TRBV13
CASSYGLAGEDEQYF
>NA|TRBJ2-1|NA|TRBV5-6
CASSLEGGSSYNEQFF
>NA|TRBJ2-3|NA|TRBV28
CASVPPISVRTDTQYF
>NA|TRBJ1-1|NA|TRBV27
CASSLSAGSGAIIEAFF
>TRBD1|TRBJ2-7|once|TRBV19
CASSKSRGYEQYF
>NA|TRBJ1-5|NA|TRBV7-2
CASSLAGGSRGGNQPQHF
>NA|TRBJ1-3|few|TRBV7-7
CASSLTVTGNTIYF
>TRBD1|TRBJ2-1|NA|TRBV5-1
CASSLVGTGVNEQFF
>TRBD1|TRBJ2-7|NA|TRBV5-4
CASSPEGQAAYEQYF
>TRBD2|TRBJ2-1|NA|TRBV7-9
CASSLQAGGPGEQFF
>TRBD1|TRBJ1-3|once|TRBV7-9
CSSSFGDSSGNTIYF